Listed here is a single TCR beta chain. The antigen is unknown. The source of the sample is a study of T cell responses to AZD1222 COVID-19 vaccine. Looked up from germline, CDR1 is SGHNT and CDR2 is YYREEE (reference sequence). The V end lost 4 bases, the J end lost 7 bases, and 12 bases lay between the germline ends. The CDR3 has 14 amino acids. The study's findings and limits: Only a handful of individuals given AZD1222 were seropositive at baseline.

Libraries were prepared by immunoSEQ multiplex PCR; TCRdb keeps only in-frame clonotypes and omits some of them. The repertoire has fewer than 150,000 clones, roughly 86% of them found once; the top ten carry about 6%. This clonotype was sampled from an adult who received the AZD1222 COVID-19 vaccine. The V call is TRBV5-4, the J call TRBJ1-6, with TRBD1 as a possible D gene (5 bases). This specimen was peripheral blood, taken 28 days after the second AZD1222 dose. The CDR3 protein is CASSQTALNSPLHF. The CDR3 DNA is TGTGCCAGCAGCCAGACAGCGCTGAATTCACCCCTCCACTTT.